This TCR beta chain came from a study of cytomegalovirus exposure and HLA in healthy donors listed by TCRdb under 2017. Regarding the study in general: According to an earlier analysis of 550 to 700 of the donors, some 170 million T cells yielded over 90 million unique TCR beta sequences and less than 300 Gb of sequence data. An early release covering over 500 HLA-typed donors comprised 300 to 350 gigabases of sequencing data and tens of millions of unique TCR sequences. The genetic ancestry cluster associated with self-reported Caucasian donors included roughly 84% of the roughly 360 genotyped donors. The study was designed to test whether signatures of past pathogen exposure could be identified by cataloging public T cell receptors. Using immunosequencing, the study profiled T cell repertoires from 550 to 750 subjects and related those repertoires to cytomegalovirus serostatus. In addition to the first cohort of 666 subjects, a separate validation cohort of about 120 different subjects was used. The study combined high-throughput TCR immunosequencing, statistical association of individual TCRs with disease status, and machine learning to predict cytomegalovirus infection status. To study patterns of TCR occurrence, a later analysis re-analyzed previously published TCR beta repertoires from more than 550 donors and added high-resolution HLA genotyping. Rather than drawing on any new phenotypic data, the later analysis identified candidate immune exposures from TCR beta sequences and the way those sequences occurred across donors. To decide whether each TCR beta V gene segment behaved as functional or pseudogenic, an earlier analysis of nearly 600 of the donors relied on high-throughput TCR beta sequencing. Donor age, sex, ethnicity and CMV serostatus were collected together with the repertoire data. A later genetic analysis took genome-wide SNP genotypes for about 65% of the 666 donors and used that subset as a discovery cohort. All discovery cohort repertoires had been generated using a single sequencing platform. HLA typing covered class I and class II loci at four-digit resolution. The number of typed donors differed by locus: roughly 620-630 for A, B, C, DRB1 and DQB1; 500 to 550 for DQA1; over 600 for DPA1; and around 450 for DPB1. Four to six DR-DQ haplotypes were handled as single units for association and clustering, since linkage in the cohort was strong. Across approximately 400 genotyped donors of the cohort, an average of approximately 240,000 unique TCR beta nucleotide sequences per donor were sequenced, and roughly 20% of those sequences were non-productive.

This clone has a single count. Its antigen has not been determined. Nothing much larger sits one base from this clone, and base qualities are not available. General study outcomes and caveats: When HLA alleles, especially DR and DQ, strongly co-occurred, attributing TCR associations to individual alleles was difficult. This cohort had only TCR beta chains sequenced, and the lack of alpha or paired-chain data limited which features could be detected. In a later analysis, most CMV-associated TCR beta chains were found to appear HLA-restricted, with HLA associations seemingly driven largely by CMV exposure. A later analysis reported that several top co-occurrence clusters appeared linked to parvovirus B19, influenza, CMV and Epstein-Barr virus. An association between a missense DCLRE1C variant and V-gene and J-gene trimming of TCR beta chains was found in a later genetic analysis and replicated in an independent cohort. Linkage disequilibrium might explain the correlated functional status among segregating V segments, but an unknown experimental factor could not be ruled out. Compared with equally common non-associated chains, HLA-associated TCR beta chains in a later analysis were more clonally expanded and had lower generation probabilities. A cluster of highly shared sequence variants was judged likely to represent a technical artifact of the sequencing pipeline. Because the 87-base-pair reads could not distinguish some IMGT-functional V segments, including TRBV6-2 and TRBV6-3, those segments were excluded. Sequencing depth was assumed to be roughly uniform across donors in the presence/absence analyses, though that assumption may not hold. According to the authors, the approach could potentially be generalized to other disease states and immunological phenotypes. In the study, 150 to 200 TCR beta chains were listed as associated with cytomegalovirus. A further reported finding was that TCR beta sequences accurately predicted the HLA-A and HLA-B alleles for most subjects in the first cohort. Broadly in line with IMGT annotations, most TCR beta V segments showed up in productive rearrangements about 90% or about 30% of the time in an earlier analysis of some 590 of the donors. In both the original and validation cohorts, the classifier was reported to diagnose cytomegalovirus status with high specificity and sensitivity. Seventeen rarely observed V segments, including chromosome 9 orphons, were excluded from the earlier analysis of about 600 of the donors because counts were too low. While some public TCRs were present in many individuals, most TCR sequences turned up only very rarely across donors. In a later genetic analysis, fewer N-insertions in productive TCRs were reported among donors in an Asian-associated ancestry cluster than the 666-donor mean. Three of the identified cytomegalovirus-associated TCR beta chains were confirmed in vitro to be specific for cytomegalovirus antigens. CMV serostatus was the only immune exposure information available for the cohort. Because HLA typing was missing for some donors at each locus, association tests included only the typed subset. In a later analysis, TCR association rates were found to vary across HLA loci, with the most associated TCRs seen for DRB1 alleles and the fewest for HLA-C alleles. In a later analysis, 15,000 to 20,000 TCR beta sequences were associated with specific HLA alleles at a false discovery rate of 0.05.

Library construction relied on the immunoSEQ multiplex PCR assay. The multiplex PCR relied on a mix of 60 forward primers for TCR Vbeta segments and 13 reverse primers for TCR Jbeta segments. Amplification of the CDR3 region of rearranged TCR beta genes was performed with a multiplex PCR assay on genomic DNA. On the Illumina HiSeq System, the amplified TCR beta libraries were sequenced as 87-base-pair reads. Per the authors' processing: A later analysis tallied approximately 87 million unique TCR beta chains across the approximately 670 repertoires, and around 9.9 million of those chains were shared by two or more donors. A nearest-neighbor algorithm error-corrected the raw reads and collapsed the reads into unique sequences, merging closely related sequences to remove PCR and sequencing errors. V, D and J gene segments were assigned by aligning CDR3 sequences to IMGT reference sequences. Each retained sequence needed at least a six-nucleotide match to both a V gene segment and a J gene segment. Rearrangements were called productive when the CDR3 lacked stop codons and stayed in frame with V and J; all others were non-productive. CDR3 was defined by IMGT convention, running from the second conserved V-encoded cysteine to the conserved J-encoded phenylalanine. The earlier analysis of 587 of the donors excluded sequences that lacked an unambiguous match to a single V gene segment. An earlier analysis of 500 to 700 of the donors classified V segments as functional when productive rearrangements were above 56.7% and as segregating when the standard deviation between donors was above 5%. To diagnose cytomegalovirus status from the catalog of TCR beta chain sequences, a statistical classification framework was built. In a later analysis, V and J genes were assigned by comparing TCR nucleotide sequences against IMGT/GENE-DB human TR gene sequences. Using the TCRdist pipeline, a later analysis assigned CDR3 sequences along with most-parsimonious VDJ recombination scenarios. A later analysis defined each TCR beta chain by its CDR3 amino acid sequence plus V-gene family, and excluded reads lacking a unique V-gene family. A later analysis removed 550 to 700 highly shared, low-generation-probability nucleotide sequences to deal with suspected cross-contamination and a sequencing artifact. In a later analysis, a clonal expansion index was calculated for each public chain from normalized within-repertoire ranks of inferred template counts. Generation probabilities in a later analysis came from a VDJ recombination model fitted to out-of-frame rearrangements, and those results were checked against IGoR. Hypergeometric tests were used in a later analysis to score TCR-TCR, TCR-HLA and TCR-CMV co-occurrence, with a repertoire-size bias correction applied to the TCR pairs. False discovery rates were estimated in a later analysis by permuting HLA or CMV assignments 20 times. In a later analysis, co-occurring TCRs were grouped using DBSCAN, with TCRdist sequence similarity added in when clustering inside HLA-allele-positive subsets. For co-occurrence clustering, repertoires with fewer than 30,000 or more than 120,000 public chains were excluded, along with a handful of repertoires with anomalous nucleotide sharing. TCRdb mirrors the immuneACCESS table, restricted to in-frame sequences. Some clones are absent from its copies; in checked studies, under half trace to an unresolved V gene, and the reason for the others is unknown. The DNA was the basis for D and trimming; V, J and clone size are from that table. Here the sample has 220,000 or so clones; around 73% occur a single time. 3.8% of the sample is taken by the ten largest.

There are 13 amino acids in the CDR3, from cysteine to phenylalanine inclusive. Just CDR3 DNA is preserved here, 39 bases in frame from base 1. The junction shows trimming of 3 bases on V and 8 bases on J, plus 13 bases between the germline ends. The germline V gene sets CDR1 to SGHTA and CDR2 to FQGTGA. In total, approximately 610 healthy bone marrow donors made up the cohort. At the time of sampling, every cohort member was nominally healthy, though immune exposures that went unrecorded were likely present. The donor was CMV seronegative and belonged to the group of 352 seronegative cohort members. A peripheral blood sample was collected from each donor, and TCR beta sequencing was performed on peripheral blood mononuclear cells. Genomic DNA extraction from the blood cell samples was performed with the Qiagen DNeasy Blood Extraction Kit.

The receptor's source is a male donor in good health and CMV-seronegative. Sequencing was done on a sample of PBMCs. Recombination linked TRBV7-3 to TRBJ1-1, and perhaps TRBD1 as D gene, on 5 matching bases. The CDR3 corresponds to CASSFGGFQEAFF. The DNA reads TGTGCCAGCAGCTTTGGGGGGTTTCAGGAAGCTTTCTTT.